The clone carrying this T cell receptor beta chain was counted ten times or more. The antigen is not known. CDR1 is MDHEN and CDR2 is SYDVKM in the germline V gene. This CDR3 has 16 amino acids. V was clipped by 4 bases and J by 1 base; unmatched bases: 6. This sample's TCRbeta library carried unique molecular identifier barcodes. TCRdb fed the PCR reads into MiXCR, producing one record per CDR3 protein. The sample lists about 160,000 distinct CDR3 sequences; 11% were seen once. This entry comes from a study of T-cell reconstitution after alpha-beta-depleted transplantation in children. General study points: Several hundred expanded graft clones reportedly gave rise to the alpha-beta T cells present about two months after transplant. Diversity of TCRbeta at day 60 was high in some patients, arising from surviving recipient T cells and thymic progenitors. Newly produced T cells mostly accounted for T-cell counts and diversity one year post-transplant.

Here the sequenced sample was PBMCs, taken before TCRalphabeta/CD19-depleted stem cell transplant. This receptor was obtained from a boy between 2 and 10 years old with acute myeloid leukemia, due to receive a stem cell transplant. The V call is TRBV28, the J call TRBJ1-3, with 8 positions matching TRBD1. CDR3 region: CASSSPGGASGNTIYF. The DNA for the CDR3 is TGTGCCAGCAGTTCACCAGGGGGCGCTTCTGGAAACACCATATATTTT.